This TCR beta chain was observed in a study of HIV-infected patients and healthy controls. The germline CDR1 and CDR2 sequences are MNHEY and SMNVEV (reference sequence). The CDR3 is made up of 16 amino acids. V was trimmed by 0 bases and J by 6 bases, leaving 17 bases between them. TCRdb reanalysed the 5' RACE reads using MiXCR and keeps one entry per CDR3 protein. The sample has 18,000 or so distinct CDR3 sequences; roughly 15% are singletons. This clonotype occurred a few times. V usage is TRBV27 and J usage is TRBJ1-2, with D possibly being TRBD1 (5 bases). The clonotype comes from a human donor in good health. Sample: CD8+ T cells from blood. The CDR3 bases are TGTGCCAGCAGTTTATCCAAAGCCGGCAGGGCCCATGGCTACACCTTC. Its translation: CASSLSKAGRAHGYTF.